This T cell receptor (beta chain) was captured by sequencing in a study of T-cell reconstitution after alpha-beta-depleted transplantation in children. Findings and limits, study-wide: T cells produced anew were the main source of T-cell counts and diversity one year after transplant. Surviving recipient T cells and thymic progenitors accounted for the high day-60 TCRbeta diversity observed in some patients. It was reported that alpha-beta T cells came from several hundred expanded graft clones (about two months after transplant).

Using unique molecular identifiers, the investigators prepared the TCRbeta library. TCRdb ran MiXCR on the PCR reads and lists one entry per CDR3 protein. The sample shows about 1,000,000 distinct CDR3 sequences, around 30% of them seen only once. On this clonotype: Its cognate antigen is unknown. At one end, the junction sequence differs from germline, possibly due to a read error.

Per the germline V gene, CDR1 is SQVTM and CDR2 is ANQGSEA. This CDR3 has 11 residues. The TCR originated in a boy under two years old who had a stem cell transplant for SCID, so the T cells may come from the graft donor. The material sequenced was PBMCs, mostly from graft donor cells, taken 360 days after TCRalphabeta/CD19-depleted stem cell transplant. V gene TRBV29-1 combines with J gene TRBJ1-1, with TRBD1 matching over 7 bases. The CDR3 here is CSAGQNTEAFF. The CDR3 DNA sequence: TGCAGCGCGGGACAGAACACCGAAGCTTTCTTT.